This TCR beta chain was captured by sequencing in a study of identical twins. One entry per CDR3 protein results from TCRdb running MiXCR on the 5' RACE reads. In the table there are about 810,000 distinct CDR3 sequences, more than 9% of which are singletons. Donors were all healthy Caucasians. At least ten counts were recorded for this clonotype. Its antigen is unknown. The germline gives CDR1 SGHRS, CDR2 YFSETQ. Trimming cost V 4 bases and J 0 bases, with 10 bases left between them. The CDR3 runs 15 residues. Study-wide results and caveats: The study found excess low generation probability among twin-shared out-of-frame alpha sequences. While abundant cord blood beta clonotypes carried fewer insertions, memory repertoires showed no such pattern.

These data also featured in a second study, about yellow fever vaccine responses in identical twins.

The clonotype comes from a woman between 18 and 29 years old in good health. The chain uses TRBV5-1 and TRBJ2-2; no firm D call. Source material: PBMCs. CDR3 protein: CASSEDVTNTGELFF. For the CDR3, the DNA is TGCGCCAGCAGCGAGGACGTAACGAACACCGGGGAGCTGTTTTTT.